This TCR beta chain was found in a study of shared clonotypes between healthy human individuals. Using immunoSEQ multiplex PCR, the repertoire was profiled, and TCRdb retains in-frame clones only, with some absent. The data contain under 1,100,000 clones, around 76% of them seen just once; the ten biggest clones take up around 1.5%. Overall study findings and caveats: What limited the represented genetic and exposure-history diversity was the small number of donors.

The CDR3 loop spans 16 amino acids. Germline-derived CDR1 and CDR2 are GTSNPN and SVGIG (reference sequence). Germline trimming cut 6 bases from V and 7 bases from J; bases unmatched to any gene: 12. For this clone: Antigen specificity is unknown.

The chain joins TRBV30 to TRBJ2-2; 12 bases map to TRBD1. This sequence originates from a man aged 18 to 30 in good health. Input material: memory CD4+ T cells sorted from blood. The sample's subset: CD45RA-negative fraction. CDR3 bases: TGTGCCTGCCGCCGGGACAGGGGGCCTTCAGGCGGGGAGCTGTTTTTT. Translating it yields CACRRDRGPSGGELFF.